Shown below are 21 T cell receptor beta chains from a single sample sequenced in a study of PD-1 blockade in classical Hodgkin lymphoma. The sample's time point: cycle 4 day 1 (C4D1), after less than seven weeks of nivolumab. After autologous stem cell transplantation all patients relapsed, and prior brentuximab vedotin exposure differed between cohorts. TCRdb's copy holds only in-frame clones and misses some; the assay was immunoSEQ multiplex PCR. The table has approximately 93,000 clones, approximately 78% seen once. Sequenced material: peripheral blood mononuclear cells (PBMCs), taken before the fourth cycle of nivolumab. The receptors stem from a human donor with classical Hodgkin lymphoma.

This clone was seen just once. V is TRBV6-5 and J is TRBJ1-1; TRBD1 is a possible D gene (6 bases). V was trimmed by 6 bases and J by 1 base, leaving 15 bases between them. CDR3 length: 15 residues. Germline V gene data show CDR1 as MNHEY and CDR2 as SVGAGI. Here the CDR3 DNA reads TGTGCCAGCAGGGGGACTGGGGGGCCGAACACTGAAGCTTTCTTT. Translation: CASRGTGGPNTEAFF.

This clone is classed as medium-sized (0.01 to 0.1%). The rearrangement links TRBV7-9 to TRBJ1-5, with D unresolved. This CDR3 has 16 amino acids. Germline V gene data show CDR1 as SEHNR and CDR2 as FQNEAQ (reference sequence). V lost 0 bases, J lost 6 bases, and 15 bases lay in between. The CDR3 region is CASSLAPLDGAQPQHF. The CDR3 coding sequence is TGTGCCAGCAGCTTAGCCCCACTGGACGGAGCTCAGCCCCAGCATTTT.

The chain links TRBV27 to TRBJ2-5; 10 nucleotides align to TRBD1. Losses at the gene ends were 4 bases for V and 4 bases for J; bases not matched to a gene: 12. The CDR3 covers 17 residues. Germline V gives CDR1 MNHEY, CDR2 SMNVEV (reference sequence). Written as DNA, the CDR3 is TGTGCCAGCAGTTCCGCCTGGGACAGGGGATTGGGAGAGACCCAGTACTTC. The encoded protein is CASSSAWDRGLGETQYF.

The CDR3 coding sequence is TGTGCCAGCAGCTTAGGGACAGGGACAGAAGCTTTCTTT. Translated: CASSLGTGTEAFF. This chain links TRBV7-3 with TRBJ1-1; 9 bases fit TRBD1. Trimming took 2 bases from V and 8 from J; bases not matched to a gene: 3. Germline CDR1 and CDR2: SGHTA and FQGTGA. The CDR3 length is 13 residues.

The chain has TRBV9 and TRBJ1-3; TRBD1 is a possible D gene (5 bases). This CDR3 has 15 residues. Germline V gene data show CDR1 as SGDLS and CDR2 as YYNGEE. V was trimmed by 3 bases and J by 6 bases, leaving 16 bases between them. CDR3 sequence reads: CASSEGSGAQNTIYF. CDR3 in DNA: TGTGCCAGCAGCGAGGGGTCTGGGGCCCAAAACACCATATATTTT.

V is TRBV7-3 and J is TRBJ2-7; TRBD2 matches 9 bases. CDR3 length: 13 residues. Germline V CDR1 and CDR2: SGHTA, FQGTGA. V trimming: 6 bases; J trimming: 7 bases; junction bases outside the gene matches: 7. In nucleotides, the CDR3 is TGTGCCAGCAGTCGGACTAGCGAAAGTGAGCAGTACTTC. It specifies CASSRTSESEQYF. The complete variable domain, with remaining parts taken from reference TRBV7-3 and TRBJ2-7, reads GAGVSQTPSNKVTEKGKYVELRCDPISGHTALYWYRQSLGQGPEFLIYFQGTGAADDSGLPNDRFFAVRPEGSVSTLKIQRTERGDSAVYLCASSRTSESEQYFGPGTRLTVT.

The rearrangement uses TRBV4-1 and TRBJ1-5; 8 nucleotides match TRBD1. Trimming removed 0 bases from V and 4 bases from J; junction bases left unmatched: 5. Germline CDR1 and CDR2: MGHRA and YSYEKL. The CDR3 covers 16 residues. The DNA for the CDR3 is TGCGCCAGCAGCCAAGATCGGCAGGGGGCAAATCAGCCCCAGCATTTT. Encoded protein: CASSQDRQGANQPQHF.

The chain joins TRBV27 to TRBJ2-1; D ambiguous. The CDR3 sequence is 13 residues long. The germline gives CDR1 MNHEY, CDR2 SMNVEV (reference sequence). V lost 6 bases and J lost 10, with 16 bases in between. The CDR3 bases are TGTGCCAGCAGCCACCCGACCCCGCGAGAGCAGTTCTTC. This encodes CASSHPTPREQFF.

The V gene is TRBV7-2, the J gene TRBJ2-4; 14 bases align to TRBD2. CDR1 is SGHTA and CDR2 is FQGNSA in the germline V gene. This CDR3 region has 19 residues. V trimming: 2 bases; J trimming: 3 bases; junction bases outside the gene matches: 9. CDR3 nucleotide sequence: TGTGCCAGCAGCTTAAAACACGGACTAGCGGGAGGAGACAAAAACATTCAGTACTTC. It yields the protein CASSLKHGLAGGDKNIQYF.

The chain recombines TRBV11-3 with TRBJ2-3; TRBD1 aligns across 7 bases. The germline V gene has CDR1 SGHNT and CDR2 YENEEA. The CDR3 runs to 15 residues. With 4 bases clipped from V and 2 bases from J, the junction kept 6 bases outside the gene matches. In DNA, the CDR3 is TGTGCCAGCAGCTCCAGACAGGGCCTCACAGATACGCAGTATTTT. Its protein product is CASSSRQGLTDTQYF.

This sequence joins TRBV6-5 and TRBJ1-5; D perhaps matches TRBD1 (6 bases). Germline assignment: CDR1 MNHEY and CDR2 SVGAGI. CDR3 size: 13 residues. V shed 6 bases and J shed 4 bases, with 10 bases lying between them. CDR3 in amino acids: CASSRGQNQPQHF. CDR3 nucleotides: TGTGCCAGCAGCCGTGGACAGAATCAGCCCCAGCATTTT.

This chain uses TRBV6-5 with TRBJ2-7; 9 bases are shared with TRBD1. The CDR3 extends over 14 amino acids. Germline V gene lookup returns CDR1 MNHEY and CDR2 SVGAGI. The V segment lost 5 bases and the J segment 0 bases; nucleotides outside the gene matches: 2. CDR3 region: CASSGTGPSYEQYF. The DNA of the CDR3 is TGTGCCAGCAGTGGGACAGGGCCCTCCTACGAGCAGTACTTC.

The chain joins TRBV29-1 to TRBJ1-2; 7 nucleotides align to TRBD1. Germline loops: CDR1 SQVTM, CDR2 ANQGSEA. The CDR3 runs to 16 residues. V lost 4 bases to trimming and J lost 5 bases; unmatched junction nucleotides: 16. CDR3 protein: CSVVKGQGGIGYGYTF. Here the CDR3 DNA reads TGCAGCGTTGTGAAGGGCCAAGGGGGCATCGGGTATGGCTACACCTTC.

The V call is TRBV9, the J call TRBJ2-1; D unresolved. Germline assignment: CDR1 SGDLS and CDR2 YYNGEE. CDR3 length: 13 residues. The V end was cut by 0 bases, the J end by 4 bases, with 5 bases between. CDR3 in amino acids: CASSVDSYNEQFF. For the CDR3, the DNA is TGTGCCAGCAGCGTAGACAGTTACAATGAGCAGTTCTTC. The whole variable domain, filled in from reference TRBV9 and TRBJ2-1, reads DSGVTQTPKHLITATGQRVTLRCSPRSGDLSVYWYQQSLDQGLQFLIQYYNGEERAKGNILERFSAQQFPDLHSELNLSSLELGDSALYFCASSVDSYNEQFFGPGTRLTVL.

The chain uses TRBV11-3 and TRBJ2-3, with TRBD2 identical over 7 bases. The CDR3 has 15 residues. V lost 1 base and J lost 3; bases outside the gene matches: 4. Germline V gene lookup returns CDR1 SGHNT and CDR2 YENEEA. Written as DNA, the CDR3 is TGTGCCAGCAGCTTAGGGCTAGCGGATACAGATACGCAGTATTTT. Translated: CASSLGLADTDTQYF.

This clone was found once. The V call is TRBV18, the J call TRBJ1-4, with 10 bases fitting TRBD1. Germline V gene data show CDR1 as KGHSH and CDR2 as LQKENI. This CDR3 is 15 amino acids long. Trimming took 5 bases from V and 5 from J; bases not matched to a gene: 5. CDR3 bases: TGTGCCAGCTCAATACTGACAGGGGGCAATGAAAAACTGTTTTTT. Protein sequence: CASSILTGGNEKLFF.

The rearrangement links TRBV9 to TRBJ1-2; D remains unclear. V was pared by 4 bases and J by 2 bases, with 12 bases between. CDR1 is SGDLS and CDR2 is YYNGEE in the germline V gene. CDR3 length equals 14 residues. The CDR3 DNA reads TGTGCCAGCAGCCCGCACCTCGACAACTATGGCTACACCTTC. Protein sequence: CASSPHLDNYGYTF. Based on the CDR3 plus reference TRBV9 and TRBJ1-2, the full variable domain is DSGVTQTPKHLITATGQRVTLRCSPRSGDLSVYWYQQSLDQGLQFLIQYYNGEERAKGNILERFSAQQFPDLHSELNLSSLELGDSALYFCASSPHLDNYGYTFGSGTRLTVV.

Only a few counts were recorded for this clone. A junction end diverges from the germline sequence, so it may reflect a read error. V and J are TRBV7-7 and TRBJ2-5, with 11 bases fitting TRBD2. CDR3 size: 16 residues. Germline V gene lookup returns CDR1 SSHAT and CDR2 FNYEAQ (reference sequence). The CDR3 region is CASSPMGLAEEETQYF. The CDR3 DNA sequence: TGTGCTAGCAGCCCAATGGGACTAGCGGAAGAAGAGACCCAGTACTTC.

The V gene is TRBV19, the J gene TRBJ2-5, with TRBD1 identical over 7 bases. The CDR3 consists of 14 residues. Per germline, CDR1 LNHDA and CDR2 SQIVND (reference sequence). The V segment lost 5 bases and the J segment 5 bases; nucleotides outside the gene matches: 8. CDR3 sequence reads: CASSFGQAEETQYF. CDR3 in DNA: TGTGCCAGTAGTTTCGGACAGGCGGAGGAGACCCAGTACTTC.

CDR3 residues: CASSIQGRVMNTEAFF. The CDR3 bases are TGTGCCAGTAGTATACAGGGGAGAGTCATGAACACTGAAGCTTTCTTT. The V gene is TRBV19, the J gene TRBJ1-1; tentatively, D is TRBD1 (6 bases). CDR1 and CDR2 from the germline V gene are LNHDA and SQIVND (reference sequence). The ends were cut back, 2 bases at V and 0 bases at J, with 13 bases in the middle. The CDR3 loop spans 16 amino acids.

This rearrangement joins TRBV7-8 to TRBJ2-7; 8 nucleotides agree with TRBD1. The CDR3 sequence is 15 residues long. CDR1 and CDR2 (germline): SGHVS, FQNEAQ. Trimming took 1 base from V and 3 from J; bases not matched to a gene: 5. The CDR3 loop reads CASSLGRTGIYEQYF. Written as DNA, the CDR3 is TGTGCCAGCAGCTTAGGACGGACAGGGATCTACGAGCAGTACTTC.